This is a list of T cell receptor beta chains from one sample in a study of T-cell memory formation after mild COVID-19. TCRdb re-analysed the 5' RACE reads in MiXCR, keeping a single row per CDR3 protein. The sample lists a few hundred thousand distinct CDR3 sequences, 25% to 30% seen once, with roughly 14% in the top ten. Sequences were obtained from PBMCs or a T cell subset sorted from them (not recorded which). The receptors were sampled from an adult woman who had mild COVID-19 (a few samples of this study predate the infection). Cell type and time point are not known. Both conserved end residues are part of each CDR3. Each record gives: CDR3 protein, CDR3 DNA, D gene, V gene, J gene, clone size. The D gene is left open where the match is weak. Only some rows state a clone size, as once, few, many or a class for expanded clones.

CDR3 protein: CASSQTRGPPYEQYF
CDR3 DNA: TGCGCCAGCAGCCAGACTAGGGGGCCACCCTACGAGCAGTACTTC
D gene: .
V gene: TRBV4-3
J gene: TRBJ2-7
clone size: few

CDR3 protein: CSAAPLGGPYEKLFF
CDR3 DNA: TGCAGTGCTGCCCCACTCGGGGGGCCGTATGAAAAACTGTTTTTT
D gene: .
V gene: TRBV20-1
J gene: TRBJ1-4
clone size: .

CDR3 protein: CSARDLGALNEQFF
CDR3 DNA: TGCAGTGCTAGAGATCTCGGGGCGCTTAATGAGCAGTTCTTC
D gene: .
V gene: TRBV20-1
J gene: TRBJ2-1
clone size: .

CDR3 protein: CASSLSRVNEQFF
CDR3 DNA: TGTGCCAGCAGCTTGTCTAGGGTTAATGAGCAGTTCTTC
D gene: .
V gene: TRBV5-5
J gene: TRBJ2-1
clone size: .

CDR3 protein: CASSDGQVNYGYTF
CDR3 DNA: TGCGCCAGCAGCGACGGACAGGTGAACTATGGCTACACCTTC
D gene: TRBD1
V gene: TRBV5-1
J gene: TRBJ1-2
clone size: .

CDR3 protein: CASSDGFVKETQYF
CDR3 DNA: TGTGCCAGCAGCGATGGGTTTGTTAAAGAGACCCAGTACTTC
D gene: .
V gene: TRBV7-9
J gene: TRBJ2-5
clone size: .

CDR3 protein: CASSQFDRHEQYF
CDR3 DNA: TGTGCCAGCAGCCAATTTGACAGGCACGAGCAGTACTTC
D gene: .
V gene: TRBV4-2
J gene: TRBJ2-7
clone size: .

CDR3 protein: CASSLPPGVEAFF
CDR3 DNA: TGCGCCAGCAGCTTACCCCCAGGGGTTGAAGCTTTCTTT
D gene: .
V gene: TRBV5-1
J gene: TRBJ1-1
clone size: .

CDR3 protein: CASTSERTHGYTF
CDR3 DNA: TGTGCCAGCACCTCGGAACGGACCCATGGCTACACCTTC
D gene: .
V gene: TRBV5-4
J gene: TRBJ1-2
clone size: .

CDR3 protein: CASSSRDRGAEKLFF
CDR3 DNA: TGTGCCAGCAGCTCCCGGGACAGGGGGGCCGAAAAACTGTTTTTT
D gene: TRBD1
V gene: TRBV7-9
J gene: TRBJ1-4
clone size: .

CDR3 protein: CASSLGMWERNYGYTF
CDR3 DNA: TGTGCCAGCAGCTTAGGAATGTGGGAGCGCAACTATGGCTACACCTTC
D gene: .
V gene: TRBV13
J gene: TRBJ1-2
clone size: .

CDR3 protein: CASSLWVAGDYEQYF
CDR3 DNA: TGCGCCAGCAGCTTGTGGGTAGCGGGGGACTACGAGCAGTACTTC
D gene: TRBD2
V gene: TRBV5-1
J gene: TRBJ2-7
clone size: few

CDR3 protein: CASSHGTSGAHEQFF
CDR3 DNA: TGCGCCAGCAGCCACGGGACTAGCGGGGCACATGAGCAGTTCTTC
D gene: TRBD2
V gene: TRBV5-1
J gene: TRBJ2-1
clone size: few

CDR3 protein: CAWSRASYEQYF
CDR3 DNA: TGTGCCTGGAGCCGGGCTTCCTACGAGCAGTACTTC
D gene: .
V gene: TRBV30
J gene: TRBJ2-7
clone size: .

CDR3 protein: CASRWGTRRDYEQYF
CDR3 DNA: TGTGCCAGCCGGTGGGGGACTAGACGAGACTACGAGCAGTACTTC
D gene: TRBD2
V gene: TRBV12-3/TRBV12-4
J gene: TRBJ2-7
clone size: .

CDR3 protein: CSVDGGRETEAFF
CDR3 DNA: TGCAGCGTTGACGGGGGGCGAGAAACTGAAGCTTTCTTT
D gene: .
V gene: TRBV29-1
J gene: TRBJ1-1
clone size: few

CDR3 protein: CASSFGGPPYEQYF
CDR3 DNA: TGTGCCAGCAGCTTCGGCGGGCCGCCCTACGAGCAGTACTTC
D gene: .
V gene: TRBV7-9
J gene: TRBJ2-7
clone size: few

CDR3 protein: CVSSPSQGGETQYF
CDR3 DNA: TGTGTCAGCAGCCCCAGTCAGGGGGGAGAGACCCAGTACTTC
D gene: .
V gene: TRBV3-1
J gene: TRBJ2-5
clone size: .

CDR3 protein: CASSLVGPGQEKLFF
CDR3 DNA: TGTGCCAGCAGCTTAGTAGGTCCGGGCCAGGAAAAACTGTTTTTT
D gene: .
V gene: TRBV7-2
J gene: TRBJ1-4
clone size: .

CDR3 protein: CASSGRVRHQPQHF
CDR3 DNA: TGTGCCAGCAGCGGTAGGGTTCGGCATCAGCCCCAGCATTTT
D gene: .
V gene: TRBV12-3/TRBV12-4
J gene: TRBJ1-5
clone size: .

CDR3 protein: CASSSGQGLGETQYF
CDR3 DNA: TGCGCCAGCAGCTCCGGACAGGGGCTGGGAGAGACCCAGTACTTC
D gene: TRBD1
V gene: TRBV5-1
J gene: TRBJ2-5
clone size: .

CDR3 protein: CASSEGRGESGYNEQFF
CDR3 DNA: TGTGCCAGCAGCGAAGGGCGGGGTGAATCGGGCTACAATGAGCAGTTCTTC
D gene: .
V gene: TRBV7-2
J gene: TRBJ2-1
clone size: .

CDR3 protein: CASSPWEGYEQYF
CDR3 DNA: TGTGCCAGCAGCCCTTGGGAGGGCTACGAGCAGTACTTC
D gene: TRBD2
V gene: TRBV3-1
J gene: TRBJ2-7
clone size: few

CDR3 protein: CASSLLPGAAEAFF
CDR3 DNA: TGTGCCAGCAGTTTACTACCTGGGGCGGCTGAAGCTTTCTTT
D gene: .
V gene: TRBV27
J gene: TRBJ1-1
clone size: .

CDR3 protein: CASSQEGKGYEQYF
CDR3 DNA: TGTGCCAGCAGCCAAGAGGGGAAGGGCTACGAGCAGTACTTC
D gene: .
V gene: TRBV3-1
J gene: TRBJ2-7
clone size: few

CDR3 protein: CASGLGGNEQFF
CDR3 DNA: TGTGCCAGCGGCTTGGGGGGCAATGAGCAGTTCTTC
D gene: .
V gene: TRBV7-6
J gene: TRBJ2-1
clone size: .

CDR3 protein: CSARVQAGGPYEQYF
CDR3 DNA: TGCAGTGCTAGAGTTCAAGCGGGGGGTCCTTACGAGCAGTACTTC
D gene: TRBD2
V gene: TRBV20-1
J gene: TRBJ2-7
clone size: .

CDR3 protein: CASSEAGGKGANVLTF
CDR3 DNA: TGTGCCAGCAGTGAAGCGGGCGGGAAGGGGGCCAACGTCCTGACTTTC
D gene: .
V gene: TRBV2
J gene: TRBJ2-6
clone size: .

CDR3 protein: CASSRQKNTEAFF
CDR3 DNA: TGTGCCAGCAGTAGACAGAAGAACACTGAAGCTTTCTTT
D gene: .
V gene: TRBV12-3/TRBV12-4
J gene: TRBJ1-1
clone size: few

CDR3 protein: CASSFPGFLDSPLHF
CDR3 DNA: TGTGCCAGCAGTTTTCCAGGTTTTTTGGATTCACCCCTCCACTTT
D gene: .
V gene: TRBV12-3/TRBV12-4
J gene: TRBJ1-6
clone size: .

CDR3 protein: CASSQGQGQGNYGYTF
CDR3 DNA: TGCGCCAGCAGCCAGGGACAGGGGCAAGGGAACTATGGCTACACCTTC
D gene: TRBD1
V gene: TRBV4-1
J gene: TRBJ1-2
clone size: .

CDR3 protein: CAISGGTDRNYGYTF
CDR3 DNA: TGTGCCATCAGTGGGGGAACGGACAGGAACTATGGCTACACCTTC
D gene: TRBD1
V gene: TRBV10-3
J gene: TRBJ1-2
clone size: .

CDR3 protein: CASHVEGRMNTEAFF
CDR3 DNA: TGTGCCAGCCACGTGGAGGGTAGGATGAACACTGAAGCTTTCTTT
D gene: .
V gene: TRBV16
J gene: TRBJ1-1
clone size: once

CDR3 protein: CASSYSKVRQGKNQPQHF
CDR3 DNA: TGTGCCAGCAGTTACTCGAAGGTCCGACAGGGGAAAAATCAGCCCCAGCATTTT
D gene: TRBD1
V gene: TRBV6-2/TRBV6-3
J gene: TRBJ1-5
clone size: few

CDR3 protein: CASTHNELFF
CDR3 DNA: TGTGCCAGTACCCACAACGAGCTGTTTTTT
D gene: .
V gene: TRBV19
J gene: TRBJ2-2
clone size: .

CDR3 protein: CASSQWQGPYGYTF
CDR3 DNA: TGTGCCAGCAGCCAATGGCAGGGTCCCTATGGCTACACCTTC
D gene: .
V gene: TRBV28
J gene: TRBJ1-2
clone size: few

CDR3 protein: CASSRRDSNYGYTF
CDR3 DNA: TGTGCCAGCAGCCGTCGCGACAGTAACTATGGCTACACCTTC
D gene: .
V gene: TRBV7-8
J gene: TRBJ1-2
clone size: many

CDR3 protein: CASSDWTTEAFF
CDR3 DNA: TGTGCCAGCAGTGACTGGACAACTGAAGCTTTCTTT
D gene: .
V gene: TRBV25-1
J gene: TRBJ1-1
clone size: few

CDR3 protein: CAWSDGTSDNEQFF
CDR3 DNA: TGTGCCTGGAGCGACGGGACTAGCGACAATGAGCAGTTCTTC
D gene: TRBD2
V gene: TRBV30
J gene: TRBJ2-1
clone size: .

CDR3 protein: CATQSGTGFEAFF
CDR3 DNA: TGTGCCACCCAATCCGGGACAGGTTTCGAAGCTTTCTTT
D gene: TRBD1
V gene: TRBV24-1
J gene: TRBJ1-1
clone size: .

CDR3 protein: CASSVGDRTYEQYF
CDR3 DNA: TGTGCCAGCAGCGTAGGGGACAGGACCTACGAGCAGTACTTC
D gene: TRBD1
V gene: TRBV9
J gene: TRBJ2-7
clone size: few

CDR3 protein: CAWSVSRGRTEAFF
CDR3 DNA: TGTGCCTGGAGTGTAAGCAGGGGCCGGACTGAAGCTTTCTTT
D gene: .
V gene: TRBV30
J gene: TRBJ1-1
clone size: .

CDR3 protein: CSSSQAHTSGLYNEQFF
CDR3 DNA: TGTTCCAGCAGCCAAGCCCACACTAGCGGGCTTTACAATGAGCAGTTCTTC
D gene: TRBD2
V gene: TRBV4-2
J gene: TRBJ2-1
clone size: few

CDR3 protein: CASSQVELAGTDEQFF
CDR3 DNA: TGTGCCAGCAGCCAAGTAGAACTAGCGGGGACGGATGAGCAGTTCTTC
D gene: TRBD2
V gene: TRBV3-1
J gene: TRBJ2-1
clone size: few

CDR3 protein: CAWSWSYSGNTIYF
CDR3 DNA: TGTGCCTGGAGTTGGTCTTACTCTGGAAACACCATATATTTT
D gene: .
V gene: TRBV30
J gene: TRBJ1-3
clone size: .

CDR3 protein: CSASVPPVYNEQFF
CDR3 DNA: TGCAGTGCTTCAGTCCCACCGGTCTACAATGAGCAGTTCTTC
D gene: .
V gene: TRBV20-1
J gene: TRBJ2-1
clone size: few

CDR3 protein: CASSPTHGGELFF
CDR3 DNA: TGTGCCAGCTCACCTACGCACGGCGGGGAGCTGTTTTTT
D gene: .
V gene: TRBV18
J gene: TRBJ2-2
clone size: .

CDR3 protein: CASRLGSVNTEAFF
CDR3 DNA: TGTGCCAGCAGGTTAGGGTCGGTGAACACTGAAGCTTTCTTT
D gene: .
V gene: TRBV7-2
J gene: TRBJ1-1
clone size: .

CDR3 protein: CASSPGGQEGVLVWTGELFF
CDR3 DNA: TGCGCCAGCAGCCCCGGAGGGCAGGAAGGTGTGTTAGTTTGGACCGGGGAGCTGTTTTTT
D gene: .
V gene: TRBV5-1
J gene: TRBJ2-2
clone size: .

CDR3 protein: CASSSGTSIYNEQFF
CDR3 DNA: TGCGCCAGCAGCAGCGGGACTAGTATCTACAATGAGCAGTTCTTC
D gene: TRBD2
V gene: TRBV5-1
J gene: TRBJ2-1
clone size: few

CDR3 protein: CATRGLAGGLADTQYF
CDR3 DNA: TGTGCCACCAGGGGACTAGCGGGGGGGCTTGCCGATACGCAGTATTTT
D gene: TRBD2
V gene: TRBV24-1
J gene: TRBJ2-3
clone size: .

CDR3 protein: CASSLFGSSSPLHF
CDR3 DNA: TGTGCCAGCAGTTTATTTGGTTCTAGTTCACCCCTCCACTTT
D gene: .
V gene: TRBV27
J gene: TRBJ1-6
clone size: .

CDR3 protein: CASSFGPGQRNTIYF
CDR3 DNA: TGTGCCAGCAGTTTCGGACCGGGACAGCGAAACACCATATATTTT
D gene: TRBD1
V gene: TRBV12-3/TRBV12-4
J gene: TRBJ1-3
clone size: few

CDR3 protein: CASSISTSDIYEQYF
CDR3 DNA: TGTGCCAGTAGTATCTCTACTAGCGACATTTACGAGCAGTACTTC
D gene: TRBD2
V gene: TRBV19
J gene: TRBJ2-7
clone size: few

CDR3 protein: CASSLVRGQGISYNEQFF
CDR3 DNA: TGTGCCAGCAGCTTAGTTAGGGGACAGGGAATTTCCTACAATGAGCAGTTCTTC
D gene: TRBD1
V gene: TRBV7-9
J gene: TRBJ2-1
clone size: few